Listed below are T cell receptor beta chains from one sample, sequenced in a study of tumor and adjacent non-tumor tissue in lung cancer. In TCRdb, the multiplex PCR reads were re-called with MiXCR into one record per CDR3 protein. The table lists 70,000 to 90,000 distinct CDR3 sequences, approximately 71% of them singletons. The sequenced sample was distant non-tumor lung tissue. The receptors were sampled from a woman aged 45-65 years with non-small cell lung cancer. Both conserved end residues are part of each CDR3. Not every row has a clone size; where given, it reads once, few, many or a size class.

j_call	clone_size	v_call	cdr3_aa
TRBJ2-1	many	TRBV29-1	CSVLQHEQFF
TRBJ2-2	many	TRBV28	CASSLRLARTGELFF
TRBJ2-1	-	TRBV11-2	CTSNSSPTGGLF
TRBJ2-7	-	TRBV28	CVSSPEPTSRVQYF
TRBJ1-1	-	TRBV12-3/TRBV12-4	CASRPAQEAFF
TRBJ2-2	-	TRBV4-2	CASIGTGGTGELFF
TRBJ2-7	-	TRBV6-1	CASSELRESFYEQHF
TRBJ1-1	many	TRBV4-1	CASSQDRYRSNTEAFF
TRBJ1-5	-	TRBV5-5	CASSFEANVGGNQPQHF
TRBJ2-5	-	TRBV29-1	CNAARGFQEIQYF
TRBJ1-1	-	TRBV5-1	CASSTTVIGEAFF
TRBJ1-1	-	TRBV12-3/TRBV12-4	CASSFFGTSLEAFF
TRBJ2-7	-	TRBV20-1	CSVEPGTGDYEQYF
TRBJ1-2	-	TRBV7-9	CASSSVGPYGYIF
TRBJ2-2	-	TRBV20-1	CSARDWWTGELFF
TRBJ2-2	-	TRBV10-3	CAISELPGTTNTGELFF
TRBJ2-5	-	TRBV10-3	CAISEYPPTSGKVQETQYF
TRBJ2-5	-	TRBV20-1	CSARYQVTQETQHF
TRBJ2-7	-	TRBV11-2	CACSRTNSGSYDQYF
TRBJ2-5	-	TRBV11-2	CASSTMTGRGTQYF
TRBJ1-2	few	TRBV7-8	CASSLGLTGGNYGYTF
TRBJ1-1	-	TRBV20-1	CSAWAGRGTEAFF
TRBJ2-1	many	TRBV30	CAWSVPQREGNNEQFF
TRBJ1-1	-	TRBV20-1	CSVRGPGCLEAFF
TRBJ2-1	-	TRBV24-1	CATSLAEYNEHFF
TRBJ2-1	-	TRBV10-3	CAFSEGGDNEQFF
TRBJ2-5	-	TRBV5-5	CASKRLEQETQYF
TRBJ1-3	-	TRBV10-3	CAISGGSGYTVYF
TRBJ2-1	many	TRBV28	CASSFGYNEQFF
TRBJ2-5	-	TRBV29-1	CSVAVNRGRVVETQYF
TRBJ2-7	-	TRBV29-1	CSVARGNSYEQYF
TRBJ2-4	-	TRBV28	CATERAKNVQYF
TRBJ2-7	few	TRBV30	CAWSRLAGGREQYF
TRBJ2-3	-	TRBV10-3	CAISESGGTFTDTQYF
TRBJ1-1	-	TRBV20-1	CSASSGRGTEAFF
TRBJ2-1	few	TRBV4-1	CASSQDRTRSSYNEQFF
TRBJ2-6	once	TRBV5-1	CAGSRQGTSGSGAKVLTF
TRBJ2-3	-	TRBV4-2	CANSLDVIISGRADADTQYF
TRBJ2-4	many	TRBV29-1	CSAVARAKNIQYF
TRBJ1-1	-	TRBV11-2	CTSSLRTGCTEAFF
TRBJ2-5	-	TRBV19	CASSAGLQETQYF
TRBJ2-3	-	TRBV20-1	CSALADSSTDTQYF
TRBJ2-7	-	TRBV11-2	CASSLATGYVQYF
TRBJ2-5	-	TRBV11-2	CASTLEAPGSKGTQYF
TRBJ1-1	many	TRBV29-1	CSVGAASYGEAFF
TRBJ2-2	-	TRBV7-9	CASSLGANTGELFF